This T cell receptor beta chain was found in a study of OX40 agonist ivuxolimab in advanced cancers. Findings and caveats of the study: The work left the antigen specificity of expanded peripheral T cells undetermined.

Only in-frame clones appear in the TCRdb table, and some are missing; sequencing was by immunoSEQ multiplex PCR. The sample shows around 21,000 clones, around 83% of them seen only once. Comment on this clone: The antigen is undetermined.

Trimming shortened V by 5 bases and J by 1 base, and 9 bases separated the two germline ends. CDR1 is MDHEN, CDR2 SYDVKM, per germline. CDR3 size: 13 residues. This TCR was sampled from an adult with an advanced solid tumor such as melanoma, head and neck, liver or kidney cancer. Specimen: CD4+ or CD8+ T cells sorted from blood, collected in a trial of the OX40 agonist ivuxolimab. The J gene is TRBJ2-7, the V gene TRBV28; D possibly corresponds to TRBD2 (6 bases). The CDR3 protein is CASSGDLSYEQYF. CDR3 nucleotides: TGTGCCAGCAGTGGGGACTTATCCTACGAGCAGTACTTC.